The entry below gives a single T cell receptor beta chain sequence along with its context. CDR3 length equals 16 residues. Trimming removed 1 base from V and 6 bases from J; junction bases left unmatched: 12. CDR1 is SGHKS and CDR2 is YYEKEE in the germline V gene (reference sequence). The data were obtained in a study of blood T cell repertoires in COVID-19. Turning to the study itself: The United States, Italy and Spain supplied acute and convalescent COVID-19 samples.

In the authors' methods: Estimates of nucleated cell counts were drawn from the amplification of reference gene primers. Assay used: immunoSEQ multiplex PCR; TCRdb lists only in-frame clones, some missing. V and J calls and clone size are copied from that table; D and trimming were computed from the DNA. The table has fewer than 80,000 clones, 70% to 90% seen once. The sample was peripheral blood. The rearrangement links TRBV5-5 to TRBJ1-1, with 7 bases lining up with TRBD1. This receptor was identified in a man between 65 and 85 years old with acute or convalescent COVID-19. The CDR3 DNA is TGTGCCAGCAGCTTGTTTTTTGGGGGACAGAGCCCTGAAGCTTTCTTT. Translated: CASSLFFGGQSPEAFF.